This is a list of T cell receptor beta chains from one sample in a study of cytomegalovirus exposure and HLA in healthy donors. Using immunoSEQ multiplex PCR, the repertoire was profiled, and TCRdb retains in-frame clones only, with some absent. The sample includes 79,000 or so clones, 65% to 85% of them seen just once. Sequencing used PBMCs. All receptors come from a woman aged 40 to 49 in good health and CMV-seropositive. The CDR3 runs from the conserved cysteine through the conserved F or W. Each record gives: J gene, V gene, clone size, D gene, CDR3 protein, CDR3 DNA. The D gene is left open where the match is weak. The listing skips clone size in some rows; elsewhere it reads once, few, many or a size class.

J: TRBJ2-5
V: TRBV6-5
size: NA
D: NA
CDR3: CASSPDREETQYF
DNA: TGTGCCAGCAGTCCCGATCGGGAAGAGACCCAGTACTTC

J: TRBJ1-6
V: TRBV11-2
size: NA
D: TRBD1
CDR3: CASSPRDRGNNSPLHF
DNA: TGTGCCAGCAGCCCCCGGGACAGGGGTAACAATTCACCCCTCCACTTT

J: TRBJ1-6
V: TRBV30
size: once
D: TRBD1
CDR3: CAWSGTGVYSPLHF
DNA: TGTGCCTGGAGCGGGACAGGGGTTTACTCACCCCTCCACTTT

J: TRBJ2-6
V: TRBV23-1
size: NA
D: NA
CDR3: CASSLYWGSGANVLTF
DNA: TGCGCCAGCAGTCTGTACTGGGGCTCCGGGGCCAACGTCCTGACTTTC

J: TRBJ1-2
V: TRBV5-6
size: NA
D: TRBD1
CDR3: CASIRPGTGNYGYTF
DNA: TGTGCCAGCATCAGACCCGGGACAGGGAACTATGGCTACACCTTC

J: TRBJ2-2
V: TRBV11-3
size: NA
D: NA
CDR3: CASSLYPSGAGELFF
DNA: TGTGCCAGCAGCTTATACCCCTCCGGGGCCGGGGAGCTGTTTTTT

J: TRBJ2-1
V: TRBV19
size: NA
D: TRBD1
CDR3: CASSTGTGTLSYNEQFF
DNA: TGTGCCAGTAGCACCGGGACAGGGACCCTCTCCTACAATGAGCAGTTCTTC

J: TRBJ2-7
V: TRBV28
size: NA
D: TRBD2
CDR3: CASSLTSVNEQYF
DNA: TGTGCCAGCAGCCTGACTAGCGTGAACGAGCAGTACTTC

J: TRBJ2-2
V: TRBV4-2
size: once
D: TRBD2
CDR3: CASFGGLGLANTGELFF
DNA: TGTGCCAGCTTCGGGGGGTTAGGACTAGCAAACACCGGGGAGCTGTTTTTT

J: TRBJ2-1
V: TRBV4-3
size: NA
D: TRBD2
CDR3: CASSQEGSGDIYNEQFF
DNA: TGCGCCAGCAGCCAAGAAGGTAGCGGGGATATCTACAATGAGCAGTTCTTC

J: TRBJ2-1
V: TRBV29-1
size: NA
D: NA
CDR3: CSGLSGSWANEQFF
DNA: TGCAGCGGTCTATCAGGGTCGTGGGCAAATGAGCAGTTCTTC

J: TRBJ1-5
V: TRBV30
size: NA
D: TRBD1
CDR3: CAWSAQGPLGGNQPQHF
DNA: TGTGCCTGGAGTGCACAGGGGCCACTTGGGGGCAATCAGCCCCAGCATTTT

J: TRBJ1-5
V: TRBV9
size: NA
D: NA
CDR3: CASSVQGKRNQPQHF
DNA: TGTGCCAGCAGCGTCCAGGGGAAACGCAATCAGCCCCAGCATTTT

J: TRBJ2-1
V: TRBV9
size: NA
D: NA
CDR3: CASSVAVSGRNADEQFF
DNA: TGTGCCAGCAGCGTAGCTGTGAGCGGCCGAAACGCCGATGAGCAGTTCTTC

J: TRBJ1-1
V: TRBV7-9
size: NA
D: TRBD1
CDR3: CASSLRQGATEAFF
DNA: TGTGCCAGCAGCTTAAGGCAGGGGGCCACTGAAGCTTTCTTT

J: TRBJ2-7
V: TRBV4-1
size: NA
D: NA
CDR3: CASSQSGYSYEQYF
DNA: TGCGCCAGCAGCCAGAGCGGGTACTCCTACGAGCAGTACTTC

J: TRBJ1-5
V: TRBV9
size: NA
D: NA
CDR3: CASSVATGAGPQHF
DNA: TGTGCCAGCAGCGTAGCGACAGGCGCCGGGCCCCAGCATTTT

J: TRBJ1-1
V: TRBV7-6
size: few
D: NA
CDR3: CASRSDSNTEAFF
DNA: TGTGCCAGCAGATCAGACAGCAACACTGAAGCTTTCTTT

J: TRBJ2-1
V: TRBV7-9
size: NA
D: NA
CDR3: CASSLAEYNEQFF
DNA: TGTGCCAGCAGCTTAGCCGAGTACAATGAGCAGTTCTTC

J: TRBJ2-7
V: TRBV6-5
size: NA
D: NA
CDR3: CASSSRQASSYEQYF
DNA: TGTGCCAGCAGTTCCCGACAGGCGAGCTCCTACGAGCAGTACTTC

J: TRBJ2-2
V: TRBV4-3
size: NA
D: TRBD1
CDR3: CASRGDRNTGELFF
DNA: TGCGCCAGCAGAGGGGACAGAAACACCGGGGAGCTGTTTTTT

J: TRBJ1-1
V: TRBV5-1
size: NA
D: TRBD1
CDR3: CASSLGDRGVTEAFF
DNA: TGCGCCAGCAGCCTGGGTGACAGGGGGGTTACTGAAGCTTTCTTT

J: TRBJ2-1
V: TRBV28
size: NA
D: TRBD2
CDR3: CASKNRLAGGRGYNEQFF
DNA: TGTGCCAGCAAAAACCGGCTAGCGGGAGGGCGGGGCTACAATGAGCAGTTCTTC

J: TRBJ2-3
V: TRBV7-8
size: NA
D: TRBD1
CDR3: CASRRQGSDTQYF
DNA: TGTGCCAGCAGACGACAGGGATCGGATACGCAGTATTTT

J: TRBJ2-3
V: TRBV15
size: NA
D: TRBD2
CDR3: CATELAETYPDTQYF
DNA: TGTGCCACCGAACTAGCGGAGACGTACCCAGATACGCAGTATTTT

J: TRBJ1-3
V: TRBV18
size: NA
D: NA
CDR3: CASSRLEGNTIYF
DNA: TGTGCCAGCTCCCGACTGGAGGGAAACACCATATATTTT

J: TRBJ1-5
V: TRBV9
size: NA
D: NA
CDR3: CASSVGQNSNQPQHF
DNA: TGTGCCAGCAGCGTAGGACAGAATAGCAATCAGCCCCAGCATTTT

J: TRBJ1-4
V: TRBV28
size: NA
D: TRBD1
CDR3: CASSSGQYHEKLFF
DNA: TGTGCCAGCAGCTCGGGACAGTATCATGAAAAACTGTTTTTT

J: TRBJ2-5
V: TRBV4-1
size: NA
D: NA
CDR3: CASSQVPPGSPLETQYF
DNA: TGCGCCAGCAGCCAAGTTCCCCCGGGTTCTCCCTTGGAGACCCAGTACTTC

J: TRBJ2-7
V: TRBV10-3
size: NA
D: TRBD2
CDR3: CAISASGRTTYEQYF
DNA: TGTGCCATCAGTGCTAGCGGAAGGACTACCTACGAGCAGTACTTC

J: TRBJ1-3
V: TRBV29-1
size: NA
D: NA
CDR3: CSVGGGSKTPGNTIYF
DNA: TGCAGCGTGGGTGGAGGGTCTAAGACTCCTGGAAACACCATATATTTT

J: TRBJ1-2
V: TRBV11-3
size: NA
D: NA
CDR3: CASSSDTGTLNYGYTF
DNA: TGTGCCAGCAGCTCTGACACAGGGACCCTTAACTATGGCTACACCTTC